A single sample gave rise to the 22 T cell receptor beta chains below, sequenced in a study of T cells in Graves' hyperthyroidism and ophthalmopathy. TCR beta CDR3 region amplification was performed from RNA transcripts. With the HTBI primer set, the TCR CDR3 went through a first round of RT-PCR. TCRdb ran MiXCR on the multiplex PCR reads and lists one entry per CDR3 protein. Of around 360,000 distinct CDR3 sequences in the sample, approximately 14% were seen once. Sequenced sample: blood. The source of these receptors is an older woman with Graves' ophthalmopathy.

This clonotype was seen ten or more times. One end of the junction varies from germline; a read error may be responsible. This chain connects TRBV29-1 to TRBJ2-1, with D possibly being TRBD2 (6 bases). Germline values: CDR1 SQVTM, CDR2 ANQGSEA. The CDR3 covers 17 residues. CDR3 nucleotide sequence: TGCAGCGTTGAAGGGCTTAGCGGCGGATTGTCCTACAATGAACAGTTCTTC. Amino acid sequence: CSVEGLSGGLSYNEQFF.

The sample holds a few counts of this clonotype. DNA of the CDR3: TGCAGATGCTCGATGGGGACTAGCTTCGACGAGCAGTACTTC. Amino acid sequence: CRCSMGTSFDEQYF. The chain couples TRBV20-1 to TRBJ2-7; 9 bases fit TRBD2. Germline V gives CDR1 DFQATT, CDR2 SNEGSKA (reference sequence). This CDR3 is 14 amino acids long.

A few counts support this clonotype. The chain combines TRBV20-1 with TRBJ2-7; 9 bases fit TRBD2. Trimming removed 6 bases from V and 6 bases from J; junction bases left unmatched: 6. CDR1 and CDR2 from the germline V gene are DFQATT and SNEGSKA (reference sequence). This CDR3 is built from 12 residues. CDR3 region: CSAKLAGVEQYF. The CDR3 DNA sequence: TGCAGTGCGAAGTTAGCGGGAGTCGAGCAGTACTTC.

The CDR3 here is CASSSRRDFYEQYF. CDR3 nucleotide sequence: TGTGCCAGTAGTAGTCGGAGGGATTTCTACGAGCAGTACTTC. The chain links TRBV19 to TRBJ2-7; a possible D gene is TRBD2 (6 bases). Germline V lookup: CDR1 LNHDA, CDR2 SQIVND (reference sequence). V lost 4 bases and J lost 3, with 13 bases in between. The CDR3 runs 14 residues. Full variable domain (rest looked up from reference TRBV19 and TRBJ2-7): DGGITQSPKYLFRKEGQNVTLSCEQNLNHDAMYWYRQDPGQGLRLIYYSQIVNDFQKGDIAEGYSVSREKKESFPLTVTSAQKNPTAFYLCASSSRRDFYEQYFGPGTRLTVT.

This chain uses TRBV19 with TRBJ2-7, with D possibly being TRBD1 (5 bases). Germline V gene sequence: CDR1 LNHDA, CDR2 SQIVND (reference sequence). V lost 2 bases, J lost 5 bases, and 10 bases lay in between. This CDR3 has 13 amino acids. CDR3 bases: TGTGCCAGTAGTATACAGGGTGTAAACGAGCAGTACTTC. Translation gives CASSIQGVNEQYF.

This clonotype has more than one count but fewer than ten. This sequence joins TRBV30 and TRBJ1-3, with D hard to call. V lost 2 bases and J lost 3, with 5 bases in between. The CDR3 is 12 amino acids. The germline V gene encodes CDR1 GTSNPN and CDR2 SVGIG (reference sequence). The CDR3 reads CAWSPRGNTIYF. CDR3 in DNA: TGTGCCTGGAGTCCCCGTGGAAACACCATATATTTT. Complete variable domain (other parts from reference TRBV30 and TRBJ1-3): SQTIHQWPATLVQPVGSPLSLECTVEGTSNPNLYWYRQAAGRGLQLLFYSVGIGQISSEVPQNLSASRPQDRQFILSSKKLLLSDSGFYLCAWSPRGNTIYFGEGSWLTVV.

This clonotype showed up many times. The chain employs TRBV18 and TRBJ2-7; TRBD1 matches at 9 bases. Germline CDR1 reads KGHSH; CDR2 reads LQKENI. The CDR3 runs to 15 residues. V shed 0 bases, J shed 3 bases, and the junction held 3 bases outside the gene matches. CDR3 loop: CASSPPDRGGYEQYF. For the CDR3, the DNA is TGTGCCAGCTCACCACCGGACAGGGGTGGCTACGAGCAGTACTTC.

This clonotype has ten or more counts. The chain uses TRBV5-1 and TRBJ2-1; the D gene is possibly TRBD1 (6 bases). The CDR3 covers 13 residues. Per germline, CDR1 SGHRS and CDR2 YFSETQ. V shed 0 bases and J shed 6 bases, with 7 bases lying between them. CDR3 bases: TGCGCCAGCAGCTTGGTGACAGGCAATGAGCAGTTCTTC. Amino acids: CASSLVTGNEQFF.

This clonotype was detected ten times or more. V is TRBV2 and J is TRBJ1-1, with 8 bases aligning to TRBD1. The CDR3 loop spans 15 amino acids. In germline, CDR1 is SNHLY, CDR2 FYNNEI. V shed 4 bases, J shed 6 bases, and the junction held 10 bases outside the gene matches. CDR3 bases: TGTGCCAGCAGTGTTTCGCGGACAGGGAGCGCTGAAGCTTTCTTT. Translated, it gives CASSVSRTGSAEAFF.

At least ten counts were recorded for this clonotype. The chain carries TRBV20-1 and TRBJ2-1; 14 nucleotides line up with TRBD2. Germline-derived CDR1 and CDR2 are DFQATT and SNEGSKA (reference sequence). The CDR3 sequence is 13 residues long. Trimming cost V 5 bases and J 7 bases; bases outside gene matches: 1. As DNA, the CDR3 is TGCAGTGCTGGACTAGCGGGAGGTAATGAGCAGTTCTTC. It encodes CSAGLAGGNEQFF.

The chain has TRBV18 and TRBJ2-3; D remains ambiguous. V dropped 1 base and J dropped 2 bases, with 10 bases sitting between them. The CDR3 runs 15 residues. Germline V gene lookup returns CDR1 KGHSH and CDR2 LQKENI. The CDR3 DNA is TGTGCCAGCTCACCACGGACGGTAATCACAGATACGCAGTATTTT. Translation: CASSPRTVITDTQYF.

The CDR3 protein is CSTRDRGGEKLFF. The CDR3 region has the DNA TGCAGCACCCGGGACAGGGGCGGTGAAAAACTGTTTTTT. This rearrangement joins TRBV29-1 to TRBJ1-4, with TRBD1 matching over 10 bases. The CDR3 extends over 13 amino acids. Per the germline V gene, CDR1 is SQVTM and CDR2 is ANQGSEA. With V trimmed by 8 bases and J by 7 bases, 7 bases remained unmatched.

This clonotype has more than one count but fewer than ten. A much larger clone is a single base away; this may be a read error. The CDR3 region has the DNA TGTGCCATAAGCGGGAGGACCTACGATGAGCAGTTCTTC. As protein: CAISGRTYDEQFF. The chain has TRBV28 and TRBJ2-1, with 9 bases fitting TRBD2. Germline V gene lookup returns CDR1 MDHEN and CDR2 SYDVKM. CDR3 size: 13 residues.

The table lists this clonotype with a count of one. The chain carries TRBV6-1 and TRBJ2-5; 10 bases map to TRBD1. The CDR3 is made up of 14 amino acids. The germline CDR1 and CDR2 sequences are MNHNS and SASEGT. After removal of 7 bases from V and 5 bases from J, the junction contained 7 bases not matched to a gene. The CDR3 nucleotides read TGTGCCAGCACCTTGGACAGGGGGGGGGAGACCCAGTACTTC. It yields the protein CASTLDRGGETQYF.

A few counts support this clonotype. A much larger clone sits a single nucleotide away, making a read error possible. The V and J genes are TRBV3-1 and TRBJ2-1, with D possibly TRBD2 on 6 matching bases. The CDR3 has 15 residues. Looked up from germline, CDR1 is LGHDT and CDR2 is YNNKEL (reference sequence). The CDR3 region is CASSQASVAVNEQLF. Here the CDR3 DNA reads TGTGCCAGCAGCCAAGCCTCCGTAGCGGTAAATGAGCAGCTCTTC.

This clonotype occurred many times. The chain recombines TRBV14 with TRBJ2-3, with D perhaps TRBD1 or TRBD2 (6 bases each). The CDR3 runs to 15 residues. The ends were cut back, 4 bases at V and 1 base at J, with 12 bases in the middle. CDR1 is SGHDN, CDR2 FVKESK, per germline. The chain's CDR3 is CASSPGAVGTDTQYF. The CDR3 DNA reads as TGTGCCAGCAGCCCGGGGGCGGTGGGCACAGATACGCAGTATTTT.

The chain carries TRBV12-3 or TRBV12-4 and TRBJ2-5, with 8 positions matching TRBD2. The length of the CDR3 is 14 residues. Trimming removed 5 bases from V and 2 bases from J; junction bases left unmatched: 4. The CDR3 loop is CASSKLAEQETQYF. The DNA of the CDR3 is TGTGCCAGCAGTAAACTAGCGGAGCAAGAGACCCAGTACTTC.

This clonotype was seen at least ten times. The genes are TRBV3-1 and TRBJ2-7; D not certain. Trimming cost V 2 bases and J 3 bases, with 8 bases left between them. CDR1 is LGHDT and CDR2 is YNNKEL in the germline V gene (reference sequence). This CDR3 is 13 amino acids long. CDR3: CASSQRGIYEQYF. CDR3 nucleotide sequence: TGTGCCAGCAGCCAACGAGGTATCTACGAGCAGTACTTC.

A word on this clonotype: This may arise from a read error, as a much more abundant clone is one base away. The DNA for the CDR3 is TGTGCCAGCATTGGGTCTGAGGGTGTAGGGTCCTACAATGAGCAGTTCTTC. Translation: CASIGSEGVGSYNEQFF. V and J are TRBV6-2 or TRBV6-3 and TRBJ2-1; maybe TRBD2 (5 bases). V gave up 7 bases and J gave up 1 base, with 20 bases separating them. The CDR3 consists of 17 residues. Germline V lookup: CDR1 MNHEY, CDR2 SVGEGT.

In its sample, this clonotype was seen many times. The genes are TRBV3-1 and TRBJ2-3; D call uncertain. This CDR3 has 13 amino acids. Between the trimmed V and J ends, which lost 2 bases and 6 bases, there was a span of 9 bases. Germline V gene lookup returns CDR1 LGHDT and CDR2 YNNKEL (reference sequence). CDR3 coding DNA: TGTGCCAGCAGCCAAAAGGGAATCGATACGCAGTATTTT. It translates to CASSQKGIDTQYF.

This clonotype occurred a few times. J is TRBJ1-4 and V is TRBV6-1; unclear D gene. CDR3 length: 16 residues. Trimming removed 6 bases from V and 0 bases from J, with 14 bases in between. Germline-derived CDR1 and CDR2 are MNHNS and SASEGT. CDR3 DNA: TGTGCCAGCAGCCGTGACACCGGAGCAACTAATGAAAAACTGTTTTTT. Translation gives CASSRDTGATNEKLFF.

This clonotype was counted a few times. The chain carries TRBV24-1 and TRBJ2-7; the D gene could be TRBD1 or TRBD2 (5 bases each). Germline CDR1 reads KGHDR; CDR2 reads SFDVKD. This CDR3 spans 14 amino acids. Trimming stripped 3 bases from V and 5 bases from J, with 13 bases between. This CDR3 is CATSDRGPLNEQYF. The CDR3 bases are TGTGCCACCAGTGATCGGGGCCCTCTGAACGAGCAGTACTTC.